What follows are 13 T cell receptor beta chains derived from one specimen sequenced in a study of blood T cell repertoires in COVID-19. The protocol was immunoSEQ multiplex PCR, while the TCRdb copy is restricted to in-frame clones and leaves out a portion. The table has around 330,000 clones, 70% to 90% seen once. Material for sequencing was PBMCs or T cells enriched from blood (not recorded which). These receptors all stem from a woman aged 40-49 years who had recovered from COVID-19.

The genes are TRBV7-2 and TRBJ2-7; possibly TRBD2 for D (6 bases). Germline V gene lookup returns CDR1 SGHTA and CDR2 FQGNSA. V was clipped by 1 base and J by 4 bases, with 14 bases between them. CDR3 length equals 15 residues. CDR3 nucleotide sequence: TGTGCCAGCAGCTTAGGGGTAGCGGAGAAGTACGAGCAGTACTTC. This gives the protein CASSLGVAEKYEQYF. The complete variable domain, with remaining parts taken from reference TRBV7-2 and TRBJ2-7, reads GAGVSQSPSNKVTEKGKDVELRCDPISGHTALYWYRQSLGQGLEFLIYFQGNSAPDKSGLPSDRFSAERTGGSVSTLTIQRTQQEDSAVYLCASSLGVAEKYEQYFGPGTRLTVT.

The chain links TRBV7-2 to TRBJ2-2; D gene unclear. V was clipped by 3 bases and J by 5 bases, with 13 bases between them. CDR3 length equals 15 residues. Germline V lookup: CDR1 SGHTA, CDR2 FQGNSA. CDR3 in amino acids: CASSLVGRYTGELFF. The DNA for the CDR3 is TGTGCCAGCAGCTTGGTGGGCAGATATACCGGGGAGCTGTTTTTT.

The genes are TRBV6-6 and TRBJ2-1, with D possibly being TRBD1 (6 bases). CDR3 length: 13 residues. Trimming removed 6 bases from V and 5 bases from J, with 11 bases in between. Looked up from germline, CDR1 is MNHNY and CDR2 is SVGAGI (reference sequence). CDR3 loop: CASSSGQHNEQFF. DNA for the CDR3: TGTGCCAGCAGCTCCGGACAGCACAATGAGCAGTTCTTC.

The chain combines TRBV7-8 with TRBJ2-7; the match to TRBD1 covers 7 bases. The CDR3 runs 15 residues. The germline gives CDR1 SGHVS, CDR2 FQNEAQ. The V segment lost 5 bases and the J segment 3 bases; nucleotides outside the gene matches: 10. CDR3 amino acids: CASSPTTGKLYEQYF. The DNA of the CDR3 is TGTGCCAGCAGCCCCACGACAGGGAAACTCTACGAGCAGTACTTC.

The chain employs TRBV18 and TRBJ2-7; 7 bases align to TRBD1. Trimming cost V 4 bases and J 2 bases; bases outside gene matches: 8. The CDR3 spans 15 residues. Germline CDR1 and CDR2: KGHSH and LQKENI. The CDR3, as DNA: TGTGCCAGCTCACTTTCCGGGACAGTCACCTACGAGCAGTACTTC. The encoded protein is CASSLSGTVTYEQYF.

This clone was counted between two and nine times. V and J are TRBV5-4 and TRBJ1-2, with a possible D match to TRBD1 (6 bases). The CDR3 contains 13 residues. V dropped 7 bases and J dropped 4 bases, with 14 bases sitting between them. Per the germline V gene, CDR1 is SGHNT and CDR2 is YYREEE (reference sequence). The chain's CDR3 is CASSLQGSYGYTF. CDR3 nucleotide sequence: TGTGCCAGCTCCCTACAGGGCAGCTATGGCTACACCTTC.

The chain links TRBV7-2 to TRBJ2-5; 8 bases fit TRBD2. Looked up from germline, CDR1 is SGHTA and CDR2 is FQGNSA. The CDR3 is 14 amino acids. V dropped 3 bases and J dropped 4; count of bases not matched to a gene: 4. As DNA, the CDR3 is TGTGCCAGCAGCTTCGGCGGGAGGACAGAGACCCAGTACTTC. Its protein product is CASSFGGRTETQYF.

The chain employs TRBV28 and TRBJ2-5; 9 positions match TRBD1. With 5 bases clipped from V and 3 bases from J, the junction kept 13 bases outside the gene matches. This CDR3 region has 17 residues. CDR1 and CDR2 (germline): MDHEN, SYDVKM. The CDR3 DNA reads TGTGCCAGCAGTACCCTACCGGGACAGGGAGTTAAAGAGACCCAGTACTTC. This sequence encodes CASSTLPGQGVKETQYF.

J is TRBJ1-2 and V is TRBV11-2; 9 bases are shared with TRBD1. The trim removed 1 base at V and 5 bases at J, leaving 5 bases unmatched. Germline values: CDR1 SGHAT, CDR2 FQNNGV. This CDR3 has 15 residues. CDR3 DNA sequence: TGTGCCAGCAGCTTAGCAGGACAGGGGCTATATGGCTACACCTTC. Amino acids: CASSLAGQGLYGYTF.

The chain joins TRBV30 to TRBJ1-4, with D tentatively TRBD1 (6 bases). The germline V gene has CDR1 GTSNPN and CDR2 SVGIG (reference sequence). CDR3 length equals 12 residues. Trimming pared 5 bases from V and 7 bases from J, leaving 11 bases between. The CDR3: CAWDQGFEKLFF. In DNA, the CDR3 is TGTGCCTGGGACCAGGGGTTTGAAAAACTGTTTTTT.

The rearrangement uses TRBV7-8 and TRBJ1-1; D unresolved. The CDR3 consists of 14 residues. Germline loops: CDR1 SGHVS, CDR2 FQNEAQ. Deletions cut 4 bases from V and 6 bases from J, with 15 bases between. This chain's CDR3 is CASSSLASRAEAFF. CDR3 nucleotides: TGTGCCAGCAGCTCGCTGGCCTCTCGGGCTGAAGCTTTCTTT.

The chain uses TRBV2 and TRBJ2-3, with D uncertain. The CDR3 is 14 amino acids. CDR1 and CDR2 from the germline V gene are SNHLY and FYNNEI. Deletions cut 4 bases from V and 2 bases from J, with 10 bases between. CDR3 sequence reads: CASSVTTFTDTQYF. The CDR3 DNA is TGTGCCAGCAGTGTTACTACCTTCACAGATACGCAGTATTTT.

CDR3 protein: CAWRAGLSEKLFF. The CDR3 region has the DNA TGTGCCTGGAGAGCGGGCCTTTCTGAAAAACTGTTTTTT. This rearrangement joins TRBV30 to TRBJ1-4; D call uncertain. Germline assignment: CDR1 GTSNPN and CDR2 SVGIG (reference sequence). The CDR3 has 13 residues. Trimming left V 3 bases short and J 7 bases short, with 12 bases between.